The clone carrying this TCR beta chain was picked up one time. This sample stems from a study of OX40 agonist ivuxolimab in advanced cancers. Study-wide background: Treatment of patients was with ivuxolimab, an agonistic anti-OX40 (CD134) antibody. Under the entry rules, prior anti-PD-1, anti-PD-L1 or anti-CTLA-4 therapy was allowed, and approximately 36% had some.

The CDR3 runs 15 residues. CDR1 SNHLY and CDR2 FYNNEI come from the germline V gene. Trimming at V came to 6 bases and at J to 0 bases, leaving 4 bases not matched to a gene. Using immunoSEQ multiplex PCR, the repertoire was profiled, and TCRdb retains in-frame clones only, with some absent. The profile shows 8,000 to 10,000 clones, 70% of them singletons. At cycle 4 day 1, cycle 7 day 1, and baseline, blood was sampled. The receptor's source is an adult with an advanced solid tumor such as melanoma, head and neck, liver or kidney cancer. The chain uses TRBV2 and TRBJ2-3, with TRBD2 matching over 9 bases. Here the sequenced sample was CD4+ or CD8+ T cells sorted from blood, taken in a trial of the OX40 agonist ivuxolimab. The DNA for the CDR3 is TGTGCCAGCAGCGGCGGGACTAGCAGCACAGATACGCAGTATTTT. Translating gives CASSGGTSSTDTQYF. Based on the CDR3 plus reference TRBV2 and TRBJ2-3, the full variable domain is EPEVTQTPSHQVTQMGQEVILRCVPISNHLYFYWYRQILGQKVEFLVSFYNNEISEKSEIFDDQFSVERPDGSNFTLKIRSTKLEDSAMYFCASSGGTSSTDTQYFGPGTRLTVL.